The present T cell receptor (beta chain) was sequenced within a study of PD-1 blockade in classical Hodgkin lymphoma. Looked up from germline, CDR1 is LNHDA and CDR2 is SQIVND (reference sequence). The trim removed 6 bases at V and 5 bases at J, leaving 5 bases unmatched. There are 13 residues in the CDR3. Relapse was seen in all patients after autologous stem cell transplantation, and brentuximab vedotin exposure was variable. TCRdb's table, derived via immunoSEQ multiplex PCR, lists solely in-frame clones and lacks some. The repertoire holds some 13,000 clones, 70% to 90% seen once, with more than 35% in the top ten.

The rearrangement joins TRBV19 to TRBJ2-5; 8 bases line up with TRBD2. This TCR was sampled from a human donor with classical Hodgkin lymphoma. The specimen comprised peripheral blood mononuclear cells (PBMCs), sampled at baseline. CDR3 residues: CASSPGGDETQYF. CDR3 DNA sequence: TGTGCCAGTAGCCCGGGGGGGGATGAGACCCAGTACTTC.